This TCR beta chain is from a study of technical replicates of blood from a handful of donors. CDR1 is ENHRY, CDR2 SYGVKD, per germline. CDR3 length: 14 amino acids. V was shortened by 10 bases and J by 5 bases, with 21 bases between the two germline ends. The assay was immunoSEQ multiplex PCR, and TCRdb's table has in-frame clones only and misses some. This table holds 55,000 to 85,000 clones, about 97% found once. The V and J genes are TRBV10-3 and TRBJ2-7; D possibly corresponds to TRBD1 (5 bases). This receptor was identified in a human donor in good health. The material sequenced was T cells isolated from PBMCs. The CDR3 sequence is CATPRSRDTNEQYF. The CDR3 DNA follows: TGTGCCACCCCTAGGAGCAGGGATACCAACGAGCAGTACTTC.